Listed below are T cell receptor beta chains from one sample, sequenced in a study of glioma-infiltrating T cells. Each CDR3 protein is one row after TCRdb ran MiXCR on the multiplex PCR reads. Of under 20,000 distinct CDR3 sequences in the sample, 55% to 75% are singletons; the top ten hold approximately 42%. The sequenced material came from glioma tissue, nonneoplastic brain tissue, or PBMCs (not recorded which). All receptors come from a human donor with low-grade glioma or glioblastoma, undergoing nonglioma brain surgery, or in good health (not recorded which). The CDR3 runs from the conserved cysteine through the conserved F or W. The D gene is left open where the match is weak. Clone size is not always given. Where it is, it says once, few, many or a class for expanded clones.

cdr3_length	clone_size	v_call	d_call	j_call	cdr3_nt	cdr3_aa
13	NA	TRBV11-2	NA	TRBJ2-7	TGTGCCAGCATCTTTGGCTGTACCTACGAGCAGTACTTC	CASIFGCTYEQYF
15	many	TRBV4-2	NA	TRBJ2-5	TGTGCCAGCAGCCAAGTAGGCTCTCCCTGGGAGACCCAGTACTTC	CASSQVGSPWETQYF
13	NA	TRBV27	NA	TRBJ2-1	TGTGCCAGCAGTTTATCGAGGGACCAAAAGCAGTTCTTC	CASSLSRDQKQFF
15	NA	TRBV7-2	NA	TRBJ2-3	TGTGCCAGCAGCTTAGTTGGGGGGGCCACAGATACGCAGTATTTT	CASSLVGGATDTQYF
15	many	TRBV6-6	NA	TRBJ1-2	TGTGCCAGCAGTTACCGGGGTGGATTATCGTATGGCTACACCTTC	CASSYRGGLSYGYTF
17	medium-sized	TRBV19	TRBD1	TRBJ2-5	TGTGCCAGTAGTATACGGGACAGCATAGAAAGGAGAGAGACCCAGTACTTC	CASSIRDSIERRETQYF
13	NA	TRBV29-1	NA	TRBJ1-1	TGCAGCGTTGAAGGACAGACCAGCACTGAAGCTTTCTTT	CSVEGQTSTEAFF
15	NA	TRBV7-2	TRBD1	TRBJ1-5	TGTGCCAGCAGCCCAGGGGGCTCGAGCAATCAGCCCCAGCATTTT	CASSPGGSSNQPQHF
15	NA	TRBV19	TRBD1	TRBJ1-2	TGTGCCAGTTCCGGGACAGGGGTTTCGTACTATGGCTACACCTTC	CASSGTGVSYYGYTF
12	few	TRBV7-9	NA	TRBJ1-2	TGTGCCAGCAGCCGTGACTATCCTGGCTACACCTTC	CASSRDYPGYTF
13	few	TRBV24-1	NA	TRBJ2-5	TGTGCCACCAGTGACTCCAGCGGGGAGACCCAGTACTTC	CATSDSSGETQYF
17	NA	TRBV27	TRBD1	TRBJ1-6	TGTGCCAGCAGTTTTAAAACGACAGGGATTATGAATTCACCCCTCCACTTT	CASSFKTTGIMNSPLHF
17	NA	TRBV7-2	NA	TRBJ1-6	TGTGCCAGCAGCCCGGGACCCCCCCCAGGCGTTCAATCACCCCTCCACTTT	CASSPGPPPGVQSPLHF
12	NA	TRBV27	NA	TRBJ2-2	TGTGTCAGCCGACGGAGCACCGGGGAGCTGTTTTTT	CVSRRSTGELFF
16	many	TRBV20-1	NA	TRBJ2-3	TGCAGTGCTGGTGATTTAGTCACCGGGGGTGGAGATACGCAGTATTTT	CSAGDLVTGGGDTQYF
15	many	TRBV7-9	NA	TRBJ1-5	TGTGCCAGCAGCTACGGGTGGGGGGGCGATCAGCCCCAGCATTTT	CASSYGWGGDQPQHF
12	NA	TRBV6-6	NA	TRBJ2-7	TGTGCCAGCAGTTACGGGGCTCACGAGCAGTACTTC	CASSYGAHEQYF
15	NA	TRBV19	NA	TRBJ1-5	TGTGCCAGTAGTATCCCCCTCAGACAGAATCAGCCCCAGCATTTT	CASSIPLRQNQPQHF
14	NA	TRBV12-3/TRBV12-4	NA	TRBJ1-1	TGTGCCAGCAGTTTTATGGGGGTTCGGACTGAAGCTTTCTTT	CASSFMGVRTEAFF
14	many	TRBV4-3	NA	TRBJ2-1	TGCGCCAGCAGCCAAGATCCGTGGACTAATGAGCAGTTCTTC	CASSQDPWTNEQFF
16	NA	TRBV9	TRBD2	TRBJ2-1	TGTGCCAGCAGCCCCAGACTAGCGGGATCGAAGGGTGAGCAGTTCTTC	CASSPRLAGSKGEQFF
12	NA	TRBV7-6	NA	TRBJ1-1	TGTGCCAGCAGCCCGTGGGTCACTGAAGCTTTCTTT	CASSPWVTEAFF
14	many	TRBV7-6	NA	TRBJ2-7	TGTGCCAGCAGCGTATCCGGGACGCAGGGAGAGCAGTACTTC	CASSVSGTQGEQYF
15	NA	TRBV20-1	TRBD2	TRBJ2-1	TGCAGTGCAGGCCTGACTAGCGGGGTTTACAATGAGCAGTTCTTC	CSAGLTSGVYNEQFF
15	few	TRBV6-1	NA	TRBJ1-5	TGTGCCAGCAGTCCCGGACAGCCCGGAGTGCAGCCCCAGCATTTT	CASSPGQPGVQPQHF
14	many	TRBV7-2	NA	TRBJ1-1	TGTGCCAGCAGCTTAGTGTCCACCGAGATGGAAGCTTTCTTT	CASSLVSTEMEAFF
16	NA	TRBV5-4	NA	TRBJ1-2	TGTGCCAGCACCTTTGCCCTCTCCGGTGGCAACTATGGCTACACCTTC	CASTFALSGGNYGYTF
15	once	TRBV27	NA	TRBJ1-2	TGTGCCAGCAGTTTATACTCCGGGGAGTCTCTTGGCTACACCTTC	CASSLYSGESLGYTF
13	NA	TRBV12-3/TRBV12-4	TRBD1	TRBJ1-1	TGTGCCAGCAGTTTGAGCACAGGGGCTGAAGCTTTCTTT	CASSLSTGAEAFF
17	few	TRBV20-1	NA	TRBJ2-3	TGCAGTGCTAGAGATCCTCCGGGGGGCCTTGGGGTAGATACGCAGTATTTT	CSARDPPGGLGVDTQYF
11	NA	TRBV20-1	NA	TRBJ2-1	TGCAGTGCCCAGGGGCCCAATGAGCAGTTCTTC	CSAQGPNEQFF
15	few	TRBV19	NA	TRBJ1-1	TGTGCCAGTAATATGGGCGGGCACACGAACACTGAAGCTTTCTTT	CASNMGGHTNTEAFF